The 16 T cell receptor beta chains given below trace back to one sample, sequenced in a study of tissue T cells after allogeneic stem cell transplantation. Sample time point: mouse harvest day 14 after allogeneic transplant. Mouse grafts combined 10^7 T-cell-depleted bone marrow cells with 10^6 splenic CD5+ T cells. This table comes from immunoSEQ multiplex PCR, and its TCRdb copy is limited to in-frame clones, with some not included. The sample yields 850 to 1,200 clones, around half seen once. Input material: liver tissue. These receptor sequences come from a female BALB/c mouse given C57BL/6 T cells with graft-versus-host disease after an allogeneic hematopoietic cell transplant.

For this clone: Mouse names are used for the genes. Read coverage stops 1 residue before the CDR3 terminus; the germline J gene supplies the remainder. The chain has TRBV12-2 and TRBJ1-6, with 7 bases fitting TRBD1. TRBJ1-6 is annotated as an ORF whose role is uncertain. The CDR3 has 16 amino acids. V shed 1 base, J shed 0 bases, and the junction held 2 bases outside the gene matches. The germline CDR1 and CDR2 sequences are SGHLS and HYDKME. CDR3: CASSLGQFSYNSPLYF. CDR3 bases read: TGTGCCAGCTCTCTGGGACAGTTTTCCTATAATTCGCCCCTCTAC.

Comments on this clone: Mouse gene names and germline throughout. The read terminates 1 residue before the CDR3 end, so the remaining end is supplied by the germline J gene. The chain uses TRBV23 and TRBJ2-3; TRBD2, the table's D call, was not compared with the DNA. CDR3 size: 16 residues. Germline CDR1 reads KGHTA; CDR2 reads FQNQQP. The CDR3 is CSSSQSLGGGAETLYF. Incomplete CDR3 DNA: TGCTCCAGCAGTCAATCTCTGGGGGGAGGGGCAGAAACGCTGTAT.

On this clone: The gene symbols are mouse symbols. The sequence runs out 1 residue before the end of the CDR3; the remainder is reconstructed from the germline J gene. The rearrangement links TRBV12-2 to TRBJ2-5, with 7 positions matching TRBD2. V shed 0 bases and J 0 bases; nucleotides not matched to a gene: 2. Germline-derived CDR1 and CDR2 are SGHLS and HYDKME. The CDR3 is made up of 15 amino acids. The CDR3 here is CASSLGWGNQDTQYF. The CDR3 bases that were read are TGTGCCAGCTCTCTCGGCTGGGGGAACCAAGACACCCAGTAC.

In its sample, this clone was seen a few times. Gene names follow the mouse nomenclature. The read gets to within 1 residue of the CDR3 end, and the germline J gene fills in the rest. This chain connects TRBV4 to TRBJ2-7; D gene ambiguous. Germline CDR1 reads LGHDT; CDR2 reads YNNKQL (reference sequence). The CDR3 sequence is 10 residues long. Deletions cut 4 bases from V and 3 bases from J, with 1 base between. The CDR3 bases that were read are TGTGCCAGCAGCTTCTATGAACAGTAC. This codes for CASSFYEQY. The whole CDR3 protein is CASSFYEQYF.

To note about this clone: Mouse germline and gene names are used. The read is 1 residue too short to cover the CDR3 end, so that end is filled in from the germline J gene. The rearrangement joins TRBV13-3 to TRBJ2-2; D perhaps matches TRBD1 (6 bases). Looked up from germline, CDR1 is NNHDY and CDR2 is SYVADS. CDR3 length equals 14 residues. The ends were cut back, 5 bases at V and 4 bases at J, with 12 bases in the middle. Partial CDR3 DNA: TGTGCCAGCAGCCAACAGGGCGGCACCGGGCAGCTCTAC. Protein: CASSQQGGTGQLY. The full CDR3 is CASSQQGGTGQLYF.

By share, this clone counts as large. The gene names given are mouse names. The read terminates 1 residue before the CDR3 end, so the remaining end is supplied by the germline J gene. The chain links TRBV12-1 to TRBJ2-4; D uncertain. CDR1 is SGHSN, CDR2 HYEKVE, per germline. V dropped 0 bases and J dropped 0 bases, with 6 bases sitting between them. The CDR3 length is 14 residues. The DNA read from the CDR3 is TGTGCCAGCTCTCTCTACAATAGTCAAAACACCTTGTAC. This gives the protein CASSLYNSQNTLY. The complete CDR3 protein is CASSLYNSQNTLYF.

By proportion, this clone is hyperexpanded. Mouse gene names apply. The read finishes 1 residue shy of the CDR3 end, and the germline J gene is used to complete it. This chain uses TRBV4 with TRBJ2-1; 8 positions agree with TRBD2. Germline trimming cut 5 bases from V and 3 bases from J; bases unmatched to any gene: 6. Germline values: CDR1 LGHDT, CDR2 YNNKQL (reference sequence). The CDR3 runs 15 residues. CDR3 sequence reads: CASSPRWGGYAEQFF. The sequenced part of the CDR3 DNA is TGTGCCAGCAGCCCCAGGTGGGGGGGCTATGCTGAGCAGTTC.

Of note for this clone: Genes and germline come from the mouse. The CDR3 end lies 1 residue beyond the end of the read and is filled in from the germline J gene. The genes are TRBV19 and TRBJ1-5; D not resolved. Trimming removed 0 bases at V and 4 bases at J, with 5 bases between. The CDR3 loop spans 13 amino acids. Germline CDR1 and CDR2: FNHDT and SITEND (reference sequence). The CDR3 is CASSIDKNQAPLF. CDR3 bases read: TGTGCCAGCAGTATAGACAAAAACCAGGCTCCGCTT.

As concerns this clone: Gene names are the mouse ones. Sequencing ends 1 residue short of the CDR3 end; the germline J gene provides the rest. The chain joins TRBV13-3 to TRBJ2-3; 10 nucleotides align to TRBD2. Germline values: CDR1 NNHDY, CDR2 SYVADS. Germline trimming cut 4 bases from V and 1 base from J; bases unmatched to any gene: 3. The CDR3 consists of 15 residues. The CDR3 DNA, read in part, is TGTGCCAGCAGTTCCTGGGGGGGCGGTGCAGAAACGCTGTAT. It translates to CASSSWGGGAETLY. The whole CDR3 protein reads CASSSWGGGAETLYF.

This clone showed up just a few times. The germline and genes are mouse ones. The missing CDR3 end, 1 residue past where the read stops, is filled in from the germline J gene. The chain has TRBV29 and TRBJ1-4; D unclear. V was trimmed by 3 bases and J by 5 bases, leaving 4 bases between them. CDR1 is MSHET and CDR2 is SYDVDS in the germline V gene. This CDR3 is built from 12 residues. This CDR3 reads CASSFGNERLFF. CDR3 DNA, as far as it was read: TGTGCTAGCAGTTTTGGGAACGAAAGATTATTT.

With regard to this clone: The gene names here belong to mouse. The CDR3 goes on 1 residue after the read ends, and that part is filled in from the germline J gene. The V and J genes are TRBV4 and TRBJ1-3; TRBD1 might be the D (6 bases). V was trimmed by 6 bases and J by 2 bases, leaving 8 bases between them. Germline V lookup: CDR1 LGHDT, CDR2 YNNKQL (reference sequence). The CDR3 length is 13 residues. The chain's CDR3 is CASSHRAGNTLYF. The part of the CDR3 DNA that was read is TGTGCCAGCAGTCACAGGGCTGGAAATACGCTCTAT. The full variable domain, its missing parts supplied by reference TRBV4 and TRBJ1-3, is ETAVFQTPNYHVTQVGNEVSFNCKQTLGHDTMYWYKQDSKKLLKIMFSYNNKQLIVNETVPRRFSPQSSDKAHLNLRIKSVEPEDSAVYLCASSHRAGNTLYFGEGSRLIVV.

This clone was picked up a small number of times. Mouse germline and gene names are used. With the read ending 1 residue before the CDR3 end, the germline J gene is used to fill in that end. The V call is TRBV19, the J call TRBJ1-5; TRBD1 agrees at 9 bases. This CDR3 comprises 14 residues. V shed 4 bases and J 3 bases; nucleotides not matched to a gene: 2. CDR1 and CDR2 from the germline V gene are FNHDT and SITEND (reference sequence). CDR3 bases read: TGTGCCAGCAGTTGGGACAGGGCCAACCAGGCTCCGCTT. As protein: CASSWDRANQAPL. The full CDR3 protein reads CASSWDRANQAPLF.

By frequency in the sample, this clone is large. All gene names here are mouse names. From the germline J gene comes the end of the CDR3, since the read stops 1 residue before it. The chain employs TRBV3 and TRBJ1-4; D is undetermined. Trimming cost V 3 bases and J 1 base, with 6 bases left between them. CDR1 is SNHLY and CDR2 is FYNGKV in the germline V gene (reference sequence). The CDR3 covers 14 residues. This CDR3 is CASSLAGSNERLFF. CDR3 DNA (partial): TGTGCCAGCAGCTTGGCCGGTTCCAACGAAAGATTATTT.

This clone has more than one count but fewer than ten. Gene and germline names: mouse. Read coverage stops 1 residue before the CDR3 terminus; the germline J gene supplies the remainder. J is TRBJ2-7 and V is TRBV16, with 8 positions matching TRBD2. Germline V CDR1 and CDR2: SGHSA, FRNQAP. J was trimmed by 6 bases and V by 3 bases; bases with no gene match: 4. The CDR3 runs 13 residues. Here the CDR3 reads CASSFGGAREQYF. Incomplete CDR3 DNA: TGTGCAAGCAGCTTCGGGGGGGCGCGTGAACAGTAC.

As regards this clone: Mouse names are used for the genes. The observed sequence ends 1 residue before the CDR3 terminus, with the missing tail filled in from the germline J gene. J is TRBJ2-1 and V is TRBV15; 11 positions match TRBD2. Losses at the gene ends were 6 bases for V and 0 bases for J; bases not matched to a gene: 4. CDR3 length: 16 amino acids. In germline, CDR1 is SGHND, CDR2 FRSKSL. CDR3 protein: CASSLDWGGNYAEQFF. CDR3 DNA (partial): TGTGCCAGCAGCCTCGACTGGGGGGGTAACTATGCTGAGCAGTTC.

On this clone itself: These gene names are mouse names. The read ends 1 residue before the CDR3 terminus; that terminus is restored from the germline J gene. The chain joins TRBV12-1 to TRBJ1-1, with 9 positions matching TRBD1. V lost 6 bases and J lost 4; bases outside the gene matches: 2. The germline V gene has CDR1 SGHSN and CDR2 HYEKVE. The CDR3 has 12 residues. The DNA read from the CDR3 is TGTGCCAGCGACAGGGGGGCCACAGAAGTCTTC. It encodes CASDRGATEVF. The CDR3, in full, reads CASDRGATEVFF.